The rows below give T cell receptor beta chains drawn from one sample of a study of Ad26.COV2.S vaccination and SARS-CoV-2 variants. The repertoire was sequenced with immunoSEQ multiplex PCR; TCRdb's copy has only in-frame clones and lacks some. This table holds 500,000 or so clones, approximately 88% found once. Source: peripheral blood, taken in a trial of Ad26.COV2.S vaccine versus placebo. The receptors were sampled from a person aged 18 to 59 who received the Ad26.COV2.S COVID-19 vaccine or a placebo. Both conserved end residues are part of each CDR3. Each record gives: V gene, J gene, CDR3 length, CDR3 protein.

v_gene: TRBV5-1
j_gene: TRBJ1-2
len: 13
CDR3aa: CASSLVGTNGYTF

v_gene: TRBV10-3
j_gene: TRBJ2-3
len: 13
CDR3aa: CAISDTLQDTQYF

v_gene: TRBV28
j_gene: TRBJ2-7
len: 15
CDR3aa: CASVGDSRGSYEQYF

v_gene: TRBV5-6
j_gene: TRBJ1-5
len: 16
CDR3aa: CASSLWGGGSNQPQHF

v_gene: TRBV19
j_gene: TRBJ1-5
len: 15
CDR3aa: CASRGFRDRNQPQHF

v_gene: TRBV30
j_gene: TRBJ2-5
len: 11
CDR3aa: CAWSAVETQYF

v_gene: TRBV28
j_gene: TRBJ2-3
len: 11
CDR3aa: CASSFLDTQYF

v_gene: TRBV7-8
j_gene: TRBJ2-1
len: 15
CDR3aa: CASSQRVGQYNEQFF

v_gene: TRBV19
j_gene: TRBJ2-7
len: 16
CDR3aa: CASSLGGTATRYEQYF

v_gene: TRBV11-2
j_gene: TRBJ2-5
len: 14
CDR3aa: CASSLLLGPETQYF

v_gene: TRBV27
j_gene: TRBJ2-2
len: 14
CDR3aa: CASSLTRLAGELFF

v_gene: TRBV4-1
j_gene: TRBJ2-6
len: 15
CDR3aa: CASSRGPPGANVLTF

v_gene: TRBV18
j_gene: TRBJ2-5
len: 15
CDR3aa: CASSSTGGRRETQYF

v_gene: TRBV6-5
j_gene: TRBJ1-2
len: 15
CDR3aa: CASSYGQNPNYGYTF

v_gene: TRBV19
j_gene: TRBJ1-3
len: 14
CDR3aa: CASSPGHSGNTIYF

v_gene: TRBV7-2
j_gene: TRBJ1-6
len: 15
CDR3aa: CASSFGGSGPSPLHF

v_gene: TRBV9
j_gene: TRBJ2-7
len: 13
CDR3aa: CASSALSSYEQYF

v_gene: TRBV7-9
j_gene: TRBJ2-3
len: 16
CDR3aa: CASSSKSAGETDTQYF

v_gene: TRBV7-3
j_gene: TRBJ2-3
len: 16
CDR3aa: CASSPTTSGNTDTQYF

v_gene: TRBV27
j_gene: TRBJ2-7
len: 16
CDR3aa: CASSPGRGFGSYEQYF

v_gene: TRBV18
j_gene: TRBJ2-2
len: 17
CDR3aa: CASSPLHFRGSAGELFF

v_gene: TRBV10-3
j_gene: TRBJ1-5
len: 15
CDR3aa: CAISEGQGPNQPQHF

v_gene: TRBV9
j_gene: TRBJ2-7
len: 16
CDR3aa: CASSVGGDSAYERQYF

v_gene: TRBV5-6
j_gene: TRBJ2-5
len: 16
CDR3aa: CASSPGPSTGGETQYF

v_gene: TRBV10-3
j_gene: TRBJ1-2
len: 14
CDR3aa: CAISWGSLNYGYTF

v_gene: TRBV28
j_gene: TRBJ2-1
len: 16
CDR3aa: CASSLSSGGLYNEQFF

v_gene: TRBV7-2
j_gene: TRBJ2-7
len: 15
CDR3aa: CASSLSAGGPGEQYF

v_gene: TRBV29-1
j_gene: TRBJ2-3
len: 16
CDR3aa: CSVVSLGGKSTDTQYF

v_gene: TRBV10-3
j_gene: TRBJ2-1
len: 16
CDR3aa: CAISESARTHRGEQFF